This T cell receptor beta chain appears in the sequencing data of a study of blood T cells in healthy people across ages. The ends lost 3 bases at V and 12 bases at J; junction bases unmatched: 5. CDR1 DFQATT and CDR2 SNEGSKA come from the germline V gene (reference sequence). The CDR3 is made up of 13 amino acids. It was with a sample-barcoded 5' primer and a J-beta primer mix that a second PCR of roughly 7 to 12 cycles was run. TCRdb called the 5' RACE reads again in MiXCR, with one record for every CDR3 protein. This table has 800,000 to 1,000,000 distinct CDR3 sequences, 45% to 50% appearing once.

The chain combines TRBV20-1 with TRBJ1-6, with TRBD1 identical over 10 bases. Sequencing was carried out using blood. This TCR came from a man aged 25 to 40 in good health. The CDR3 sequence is CSARGTGELPLHF. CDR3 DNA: TGCAGTGCTAGGGGGACAGGGGAATTACCCCTCCACTTT.